Below are 4 T cell receptor beta chains sequenced from a single sample in a study of identical twins. TCRdb re-derived calls from the 5' RACE reads in MiXCR, one entry per CDR3 protein. The sample holds approximately 250,000 distinct CDR3 sequences; under 8.5% are singletons and the top ten take roughly 14%. In addition, the sample was reused for a study of T cells expressing NK-cell markers.

Sequencing was carried out using CD8+ T cells sorted from blood. The source is a young woman in good health.

The sample holds a few counts of this clonotype. The chain uses TRBV11-2 and TRBJ1-5; tentatively, D is TRBD1 (6 bases). Germline assignment: CDR1 SGHAT and CDR2 FQNNGV. The CDR3 runs to 15 residues. V was trimmed by 4 bases and J by 8 bases, leaving 18 bases between them. The CDR3 nucleotides read TGTGCCAGCAGCTCGGGGGCCTCAGGGTATGAGCCCCAGCATTTT. Its translation: CASSSGASGYEPQHF.

This clonotype came up a few times. The chain couples TRBV7-9 to TRBJ2-3, with D possibly being TRBD1 (6 bases). Germline V CDR1 and CDR2: SEHNR, FQNEAQ (reference sequence). This CDR3 has 15 residues. V lost 5 bases and J lost 3, with 15 bases in between. CDR3 protein: CASSLLTGRTDTQYF. The CDR3 DNA is TGTGCCAGCAGCCTCCTGACAGGCCGGACAGATACGCAGTATTTT.

This clonotype has a count of ten or more. The chain recombines TRBV12-3 or TRBV12-4 with TRBJ1-2, with 7 bases that match TRBD1. J lost 8 bases, V lost 10 bases, and 7 bases had no gene match. The length of the CDR3 is 11 residues. CDR3 DNA sequence: TGTGCCATCAGGGGGGGTTTCGGCTACACCTTC. Protein product: CAIRGGFGYTF.

The rearrangement uses TRBV15 and TRBJ2-1; D remains ambiguous. CDR1 and CDR2 (germline): LNHNV, YYDKDF (reference sequence). Trimming cost V 3 bases and J 6 bases, with 3 bases left between them. CDR3 length equals 11 residues. CDR3 nucleotides: TGTGCCACCAGCAGCAGCAATGAGCAGTTCTTC. Its protein product is CATSSSNEQFF.